The present entry profiles one T cell receptor (beta chain) with its context. There are a few counts of this clonotype. There is no known antigen for this receptor. No quality values exist for individual bases; no much larger clone is one base distant. What this sample's treatment or condition label stands for: allogeneic hematopoietic cell transplantation with graft depleted of TCRalphabeta T cells and CD19 B cells. TCRalphabeta/CD19-depleted allogeneic hematopoietic cell grafts were given to the transplant recipients, all of whom were children. V sheds 0 bases and J sheds 7 bases, leaving 13 bases between their ends. From a lookup of the germline V gene, CDR1 and CDR2 are LGHNA and YSLEER. The cysteine opens and the phenylalanine closes a CDR3 of 16 amino acids. Only CDR3 DNA is held: 48 bases, read in frame from base 1. The library relied on PCR. The sequencer was an Illumina HiSeq 2500. To normalize quantification of the TCRbeta repertoire, the TCR libraries were built with molecular barcoding that relied on unique molecular identifiers. TCRdb cleaned the public reads at Q25 with fastp, built clones with MiXCR and kept in-frame beta chains. Under each unique CDR3 protein, matching rows form one entry showing the most common genes and DNA. This sample holds about 600,000 distinct CDR3 sequences; 13% were observed only once. In total, the top ten clones hold approximately 2% of the sample.

The sample belongs to a study of T-cell reconstitution after alpha-beta-depleted transplantation in children (TCRdb year 2016). Background for the entire study: The study quantitatively tracked T-cell immune reconstitution after TCRalphabeta/CD19-depleted allogeneic hematopoietic cell transplantation in children using TCR repertoire profiling.

Overall study results and their limits: Over subsequent months, a decline in hyperexpanded clone frequencies was noted, and after one year, T-cell counts and TCRbeta diversity were mostly ascribed to newly produced T cells. In some patients, the high TCRbeta diversity seen at day 60 was put down to recipient T cells and intrathymic progenitors that had survived conditioning. The apparently early recovery of alphabetaT-cell counts about two months after transplant reportedly depended on only several hundred rapidly expanded clones that came from non-depleted graft cells.

The clonotype was recovered from a male patient between 5 and 17 years old who had a stem cell transplant for acute myeloid leukemia, so the T cells may come from the graft donor. Specimen: PBMCs, mostly from graft donor cells, collected 360 days after TCRalphabeta/CD19-depleted stem cell transplant. In this chain, TRBV4-3 is recombined with TRBJ1-6, and the D gene may be TRBD1, 5 bases matching. Here is the DNA: TGCGCCAGCAGCCAAGATTTGGCAGGGAGAAATTCACCCCTCCACTTT. This gives the protein CASSQDLAGRNSPLHF.